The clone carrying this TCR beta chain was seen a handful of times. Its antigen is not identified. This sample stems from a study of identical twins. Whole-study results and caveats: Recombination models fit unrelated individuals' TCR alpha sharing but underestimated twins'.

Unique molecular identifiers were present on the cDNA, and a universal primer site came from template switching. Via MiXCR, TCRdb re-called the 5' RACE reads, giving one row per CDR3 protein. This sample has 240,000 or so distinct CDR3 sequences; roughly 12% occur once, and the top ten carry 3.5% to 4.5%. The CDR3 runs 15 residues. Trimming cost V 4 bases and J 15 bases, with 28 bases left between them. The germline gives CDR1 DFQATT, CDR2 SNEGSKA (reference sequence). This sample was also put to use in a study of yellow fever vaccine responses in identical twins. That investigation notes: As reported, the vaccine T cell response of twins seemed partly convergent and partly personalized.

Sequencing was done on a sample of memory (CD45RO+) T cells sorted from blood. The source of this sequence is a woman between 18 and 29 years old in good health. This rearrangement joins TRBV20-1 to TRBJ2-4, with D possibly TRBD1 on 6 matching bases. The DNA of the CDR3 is TGCAGTGCTACAGACCGGACAGCCGCCCCGTCATCTCTGTACTTC. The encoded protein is CSATDRTAAPSSLYF.